The clone carrying this T cell receptor (beta chain) was counted ten times or more. The antigen is unknown. This sample was taken from a study of spatial heterogeneity in lung cancer. At the level of the study: The average count in raw reads for each unique TCR and UMI combination exceeded 8.5 appearances.

Study-wide points: More often at tumor resection than at routine follow-up, ubiquitous expanded tumor TCRs were detected in the blood.

This CDR3 is built from 13 residues. Trimming removed 0 bases at V and 8 bases at J, with 10 bases between. Germline CDR1 is DFQATT and CDR2 is SNEGSKA (reference sequence). TCRdb processed the 5' RACE reads anew with MiXCR; each CDR3 protein has one entry. The table lists 25,000 or so distinct CDR3 sequences, approximately 3% of them singletons. Specified time point: sample taken at primary tumor resection. Samples were obtained from some 70 donors, all untreated early-stage non-small cell lung cancer patients. Frozen PBMC, nontumor lung or tumor provided whole RNA, which was sequenced unsorted. This TCR came from a female donor with early-stage non-small cell lung cancer. The source material was PBMCs, sampled at surgery. The rearrangement uses TRBV20-1 and TRBJ1-4; maybe TRBD1 (5 bases). Here the CDR3 reads CSARDLGREKLFF. CDR3 bases: TGCAGTGCTAGAGATTTGGGGCGGGAAAAACTGTTTTTT.